Presented here are 16 T cell receptor beta chains from one specimen sequenced in a study of identical twins' blood T cells. Via MiXCR, TCRdb re-called the 5' RACE reads, giving one row per CDR3 protein. The table lists about 370,000 distinct CDR3 sequences, 28% of them singletons, with around 5.6% in the top ten. Source material: PBMCs. Receptors originate from a woman aged 18 to 50 in good health.

On this clonotype itself: No conserved phenylalanine or tryptophan ends this CDR3, so it is likely a read error. V and J are TRBV20-1 and TRBJ2-1, with 14 bases identical to TRBD2. The CDR3 totals 14 residues. The germline CDR1 and CDR2 sequences are DFQATT and SNEGSKA (reference sequence). Trimming cost V 5 bases and J 10 bases; bases outside gene matches: 7. This CDR3 reads CSALGTSGRGEQFL. CDR3 DNA: TGCAGTGCTCTCGGGACTAGCGGGAGAGGAGAGCAGTTCCTC.

This clonotype has ten or more counts. The rearrangement joins TRBV29-1 to TRBJ2-1; 12 bases align to TRBD2. The ends lost 7 bases at V and 0 bases at J; junction bases unmatched: 1. Germline CDR1 is SQVTM and CDR2 is ANQGSEA. The CDR3 contains 14 residues. The CDR3 reads CSETSGSSYNEQFF. In nucleotides, the CDR3 is TGCAGCGAGACTAGCGGGAGCTCCTACAATGAGCAGTTCTTC.

There are a few counts of this clonotype. V and J are TRBV19 and TRBJ1-2; 7 bases map to TRBD1. This CDR3 spans 12 amino acids. Germline CDR1 reads LNHDA; CDR2 reads SQIVND (reference sequence). Trimming removed 4 bases from V and 7 bases from J; junction bases left unmatched: 3. The CDR3 is CASSTPGGGYTF. In DNA, the CDR3 is TGTGCCAGTAGTACACCAGGGGGTGGCTACACCTTC.

The genes are TRBV29-1 and TRBJ1-5; tentatively, D is TRBD1 (5 bases). V was trimmed by 7 bases and J by 0 bases, leaving 28 bases between them. Germline V CDR1 and CDR2: SQVTM, ANQGSEA. This CDR3 is built from 19 residues. The CDR3 nucleotides read TGCAGCGGGGGTGTAACTGACAGAAGTGGGGAGTATAGCAATCAGCCCCAGCATTTT. It encodes CSGGVTDRSGEYSNQPQHF.

The chain links TRBV20-1 to TRBJ1-2; D not certain. CDR3 size: 16 residues. Germline loops: CDR1 DFQATT, CDR2 SNEGSKA (reference sequence). Trimming removed 3 bases from V and 4 bases from J, with 21 bases in between. The CDR3 loop is CSARGNQSGNAYGYTF. In DNA form, the CDR3 reads TGCAGTGCTAGGGGTAATCAAAGCGGTAATGCCTATGGCTACACCTTC.

This clonotype came up a few times. This chain links TRBV7-9 with TRBJ2-3, with D unresolved. Trimming pared 5 bases from V and 2 bases from J, leaving 14 bases between. Germline V gene data show CDR1 as SEHNR and CDR2 as FQNEAQ (reference sequence). The CDR3 totals 15 residues. CDR3 sequence: CASSGPGTTTDTQYF. CDR3 DNA: TGTGCCAGCAGCGGCCCCGGAACCACCACAGATACGCAGTATTTT.

This sequence joins TRBV7-2 and TRBJ2-3; no reliable D call. V was trimmed by 1 base and J by 4 bases, leaving 6 bases between them. This CDR3 has 13 amino acids. Germline lookup yields CDR1 SGHTA and CDR2 FQGNSA. DNA of the CDR3: TGTGCCAGCAGCTTAGGGGCGGCAGATACGCAGTATTTT. It translates to CASSLGAADTQYF.

This clonotype was found a few times. V and J are TRBV14 and TRBJ1-2; D possibly corresponds to TRBD1 (5 bases). V was shortened by 1 base and J by 6 bases, with 9 bases between the two germline ends. CDR3 length: 13 residues. Germline values: CDR1 SGHDN, CDR2 FVKESK. Here the CDR3 DNA reads TGTGCCAGCAGCCAAGTCATGGGGGATGGCTACACCTTC. Its translation is CASSQVMGDGYTF.

This clonotype showed up many times. The rearrangement joins TRBV10-3 to TRBJ1-5; possibly TRBD1 for D (6 bases). The germline V gene has CDR1 ENHRY and CDR2 SYGVKD. CDR3 length: 14 amino acids. Trimming cost V 0 bases and J 7 bases, with 10 bases left between them. The CDR3 here is CAISESAGEQPQHF. Here the CDR3 DNA reads TGTGCCATCAGTGAGTCAGCAGGGGAGCAGCCCCAGCATTTT.

This clonotype occurred a few times. The DNA of the CDR3 is TGCGCCAGCAGCTTCAACCTGGCAGAAACAGATACGCAGTATTTT. Translated: CASSFNLAETDTQYF. The chain joins TRBV5-1 to TRBJ2-3; D ambiguous. V gave up 2 bases and J gave up 3 bases, with 13 bases separating them. Germline lookup yields CDR1 SGHRS and CDR2 YFSETQ. This CDR3 spans 15 amino acids.

This clonotype came up a few times. DNA for the CDR3: TGTGCCAGCACCCCGACAGGGTCTGGAAACACCATATATTTT. Its translation: CASTPTGSGNTIYF. The chain combines TRBV12-3 or TRBV12-4 with TRBJ1-3, with TRBD1 matching 7 bases. The CDR3 is 14 amino acids. With V trimmed by 7 bases and J by 1 base, 4 bases remained unmatched.

The sample holds a few counts of this clonotype. This rearrangement joins TRBV16 to TRBJ1-2, with 9 bases that match TRBD1. Trimming at V came to 8 bases and at J to 7 bases, leaving 8 bases not matched to a gene. This CDR3 is built from 13 residues. Per germline, CDR1 KGHSY and CDR2 FQNENV. In nucleotides, the CDR3 is TGTGCCAGCCTGGACAGGGGAAATTTTGGCTACACCTTC. As protein: CASLDRGNFGYTF.

V and J are TRBV12-3 or TRBV12-4 and TRBJ2-7; D is uncertain. V lost 5 bases to trimming and J lost 2 bases, with 7 bases between them. The CDR3 runs to 12 residues. CDR3 protein: CASSQAPYEQYF. The CDR3 DNA sequence: TGTGCCAGCAGTCAAGCCCCCTACGAGCAGTACTTC.

Remarks on this clonotype: This may arise from a read error, as a much more abundant clone is one base away. The genes are TRBV6-5 and TRBJ2-2; 8 nucleotides align to TRBD1. V dropped 10 bases and J dropped 4; count of bases not matched to a gene: 8. This CDR3 has 14 amino acids. Looked up from germline, CDR1 is MNHEY and CDR2 is SVGAGI. For the CDR3, the DNA is TGTGCCACACAGGGGGACAGAGCCACCGGGGAGCTGTTTTTT. As protein: CATQGDRATGELFF.

This clonotype appeared many times. The genes are TRBV6-4 and TRBJ2-3; 7 nucleotides line up with TRBD2. Losses at the gene ends were 6 bases for V and 0 bases for J; bases not matched to a gene: 6. Per the germline V gene, CDR1 is MRHNA and CDR2 is SNTAGT. The CDR3 loop spans 15 amino acids. The DNA for the CDR3 is TGTGCCAGCAGAGCCGGACTAGGTAGCACAGATACGCAGTATTTT. It encodes CASRAGLGSTDTQYF.

This clonotype appeared many times. The chain links TRBV11-2 to TRBJ1-1; no clear D gene. This CDR3 is built from 13 residues. CDR1 and CDR2 (germline): SGHAT, FQNNGV. Trimming shortened V by 3 bases and J by 11 bases, and 16 bases separated the two germline ends. The CDR3 loop reads CASSFGPGQEAFF. The DNA for the CDR3 is TGTGCCAGCAGCTTTGGGCCGGGTCAGGAGGCTTTCTTT.